This TCR beta chain was recorded in a study of T-cell memory formation after mild COVID-19. Study-level information: Clustering of TCRs was largely donor specific.

cDNA libraries for TCR alpha and TCR beta, carrying sample barcodes and UMIs, came from 5'RACE with constant-segment primers. Using its own MiXCR run on the 5' RACE reads, TCRdb lists one record per CDR3 protein. The table includes about 410,000 distinct CDR3 sequences, 20% to 25% detected once. Concerning this clonotype itself: Its cognate antigen is unknown.

Study-level points and caveats: Clones contracting day 15 to 85 were balanced CD4/CD8; later expanders leaned CD4+. Those CD4+ clones that contracted were mainly in CM and EM (CD8+ ones in EMRA).

V shed 1 base, J shed 6 bases, and the junction held 10 bases outside the gene matches. Germline values: CDR1 DFQATT, CDR2 SNEGSKA (reference sequence). The CDR3 contains 16 residues. The clonotype was recovered from an adult woman who had mild COVID-19 (a few samples of this study predate the infection). Cell type and time point are not known. V usage is TRBV20-1 and J usage is TRBJ2-3, with TRBD1 matching over 10 bases. Sample: PBMCs or a T cell subset sorted from them (not recorded which). The CDR3: CSARAFGQGGVDTQYF. The CDR3 coding sequence is TGCAGTGCTAGAGCTTTTGGACAGGGGGGTGTCGATACGCAGTATTTT.